Shown below are 6 T cell receptor beta chains from a single sample sequenced in a study of T cells in Graves' hyperthyroidism and ophthalmopathy. RNA transcripts gave rise to amplified TCR beta CDR3 regions. Primed by the HTBI set, a first-round RT-PCR was run on the TCR CDR3. TCRdb used MiXCR to reprocess the multiplex PCR reads, holding one entry per CDR3 protein. The sample shows around 760,000 distinct CDR3 sequences, about a third of them seen only once. The sample taken for sequencing was blood. These receptors originate from a woman in her forties with Graves' hyperthyroidism.

The chain combines TRBV7-2 with TRBJ1-1, with D unresolved. In germline, CDR1 is SGHTA, CDR2 FQGNSA. The CDR3 extends over 13 amino acids. The V end lost 6 bases, the J end lost 3 bases, and 11 bases lay between the germline ends. CDR3 sequence reads: CASRSGMDTEAFF. CDR3 nucleotides: TGTGCCAGCAGGTCTGGGATGGACACTGAAGCTTTCTTT. Based on the CDR3 plus reference TRBV7-2 and TRBJ1-1, the full variable domain is GAGVSQSPSNKVTEKGKDVELRCDPISGHTALYWYRQSLGQGLEFLIYFQGNSAPDKSGLPSDRFSAERTGGSVSTLTIQRTQQEDSAVYLCASRSGMDTEAFFGQGTRLTVV.

The rearrangement joins TRBV7-9 to TRBJ1-2; the D gene is possibly TRBD1 (6 bases). Germline loops: CDR1 SEHNR, CDR2 FQNEAQ (reference sequence). This CDR3 region has 14 residues. Deletions cut 5 bases from V and 5 bases from J, with 15 bases between. CDR3 nucleotides: TGTGCCAGCAGCCAGACCACAGGGAGATATGGCTACACCTTC. This translates into CASSQTTGRYGYTF.

The V and J genes are TRBV19 and TRBJ2-2; a possible D gene is TRBD1 (6 bases). V was trimmed by 5 bases and J by 5 bases, leaving 21 bases between them. The germline V gene has CDR1 LNHDA and CDR2 SQIVND (reference sequence). This CDR3 region has 17 residues. The CDR3 protein is CASSVAQWTVNTGELFF. Written as DNA, the CDR3 is TGTGCCAGTAGTGTAGCCCAATGGACAGTGAATACCGGGGAGCTGTTTTTT.

This clonotype was seen more than once but under ten times. This chain links TRBV2 with TRBJ2-7; D not resolved. V dropped 3 bases and J dropped 2 bases, with 14 bases sitting between them. This CDR3 comprises 15 residues. Germline V gene data show CDR1 as SNHLY and CDR2 as FYNNEI. The CDR3 DNA follows: TGTGCCAGCAGTGACTCTGATGCCAGCCCCTACGAGCAGTACTTC. Translation: CASSDSDASPYEQYF.

The chain couples TRBV6-4 to TRBJ2-7, with 8 bases lining up with TRBD1. Germline V gene lookup returns CDR1 MRHNA and CDR2 SNTAGT. CDR3 length: 15 amino acids. Germline trimming cut 6 bases from V and 6 bases from J; bases unmatched to any gene: 13. For the CDR3, the DNA is TGTGCCAGCAGACCCGACAGGGGCGTAATCTCCGAGCAGTACTTC. It specifies CASRPDRGVISEQYF.

The chain carries TRBV10-3 and TRBJ2-2; 8 bases are shared with TRBD1. V shed 10 bases, J shed 0 bases, and the junction held 13 bases outside the gene matches. This CDR3 has 17 amino acids. CDR1 is ENHRY and CDR2 is SYGVKD in the germline V gene. The CDR3 reads CASSRHTDRANTGELFF. The DNA of the CDR3 is TGTGCCAGCAGCCGACATACGGACAGGGCGAACACCGGGGAGCTGTTTTTT.